This T cell receptor beta chain was retrieved from a study of CD8+CD57+ T cells in acquired aplastic anemia. Study as a whole: Sorting CD4+ and CD8+ cells gave DNA averaging about 2.9 ug. Study observations and caveats: Patients and controls were not found to differ significantly in CD8+ Simpson's diversity. Researchers report that 25 to 35 CD8+ CDR3 sequences appeared in both patients and controls.

Note on this clonotype: What it binds is not known.

Template material for TCR beta VDJ and CDR3 profiling consisted of genomic DNA. TCRdb reprocessed the reads via MiXCR and lists one record per CDR3 protein. The data hold 200,000 or so distinct CDR3 sequences, with 64% observed a single time. V lost 6 bases and J 4 bases, leaving 13 bases between the germline ends. This CDR3 contains 14 residues. The germline V gene encodes CDR1 SNHLY and CDR2 FYNNEI. Sequences were obtained from sorted CD4+, CD8+, or CD8+CD57+ T cells (not recorded which) from PBMCs. This clonotype was sampled from a human donor with severe aplastic anemia or a healthy control (not recorded which). This sequence joins TRBV2 and TRBJ2-1; no clear D gene. CDR3 bases: TGTGCCAGCAGCCCCAACGGGTTATACAATGAGCAGTTCTTC. Its protein is CASSPNGLYNEQFF.